Each of the 32 T cell receptor beta chains below was sequenced from the same sample in a study of brain metastases from non-small cell lung cancer. Profiling relied on immunoSEQ multiplex PCR, and the TCRdb table lists in-frame clones only, not all of them. The sample carries roughly 4,000 clones, roughly 88% recorded once. Sample: primary lung tumor tissue. Every receptor here comes from a donor aged 40 or over with non-small cell lung cancer.

J is TRBJ2-3 and V is TRBV7-2, with D possibly being TRBD2 (6 bases). The CDR3 runs to 14 residues. CDR1 SGHTA and CDR2 FQGNSA come from the germline V gene. V was clipped by 7 bases and J by 4 bases, with 15 bases between them. Here the CDR3 reads CASKVAGLADTQYF. As DNA, the CDR3 is TGTGCCAGCAAAGTCGCGGGATTGGCAGATACGCAGTATTTT.

This clone was seen a single time. The chain carries TRBV10-3 and TRBJ2-1; D call uncertain. Germline lookup yields CDR1 ENHRY and CDR2 SYGVKD. The CDR3 is 13 residues long. The V end lost 8 bases, the J end lost 6 bases, and 14 bases lay between the germline ends. The CDR3 reads CAIHPSASNEQFF. DNA for the CDR3: TGTGCCATCCACCCCTCCGCGAGCAATGAGCAGTTCTTC.

V usage is TRBV24-1 and J usage is TRBJ2-2; no clear D. Germline lookup yields CDR1 KGHDR and CDR2 SFDVKD. Trimming stripped 4 bases from V and 2 bases from J, with 10 bases between. This CDR3 comprises 15 residues. In DNA form, the CDR3 reads TGTGCCACCAGTGAGAGCACCTTCAACACCGGGGAGCTGTTTTTT. It codes for CATSESTFNTGELFF.

The sample holds one count of this clone. Other DNA variants within this sample encode the same CDR3. The V and J genes are TRBV19 and TRBJ1-1; D is ambiguous. CDR3 size: 14 residues. V lost 1 base to trimming and J lost 0 bases, with 6 bases between them. Germline CDR1 is LNHDA and CDR2 is SQIVND (reference sequence). DNA for the CDR3: TGTGCCAGTAGTATAGGAGGGTTGAACACTGAAGCTTTCTTT. This sequence encodes CASSIGGLNTEAFF.

The chain combines TRBV6-1 with TRBJ2-3; D may be TRBD1 (6 bases). CDR1 and CDR2 from the germline V gene are MNHNS and SASEGT. The CDR3 spans 14 residues. V lost 3 bases and J 7 bases, leaving 14 bases between the germline ends. The chain's CDR3 is CASSDQGSINTQYF. Written as DNA, the CDR3 is TGTGCCAGCAGTGATCAGGGGTCCATTAATACGCAGTATTTT.

This clone was counted a single time. The V call is TRBV10-3, the J call TRBJ2-1; 9 nucleotides align to TRBD1. Germline V CDR1 and CDR2: ENHRY, SYGVKD. V gave up 11 bases and J gave up 6 bases; unmatched junction bases: 8. The length of the CDR3 is 13 residues. The CDR3 region has the DNA TGTGCCTTTGGGACAGGGACGATCAATGAGCAGTTCTTC. Translating gives CAFGTGTINEQFF.

The chain has TRBV29-1 and TRBJ1-6; 7 bases align to TRBD1. Germline V gene sequence: CDR1 SQVTM, CDR2 ANQGSEA. J lost 15 bases, V lost 4 bases, and 6 bases had no gene match. This CDR3 is 11 amino acids long. CDR3 protein: CSVGEGALLHF. In DNA, the CDR3 is TGCAGCGTTGGGGAGGGGGCTCTCCTCCACTTT.

The chain uses TRBV14 and TRBJ2-2; D gene unclear. Germline lookup yields CDR1 SGHDN and CDR2 FVKESK. CDR3 length equals 14 residues. The V end lost 2 bases, the J end lost 0 bases, and 4 bases lay between the germline ends. The CDR3: CASSQFTNTGELFF. DNA of the CDR3: TGTGCCAGCAGCCAATTCACGAACACCGGGGAGCTGTTTTTT.

The chain recombines TRBV7-9 with TRBJ1-5; no clear D. V gave up 5 bases and J gave up 7 bases, with 12 bases separating them. The CDR3 contains 13 residues. Germline V gene lookup returns CDR1 SEHNR and CDR2 FQNEAQ (reference sequence). The CDR3 sequence: CASSDQTPQPQHF. CDR3 nucleotides: TGTGCCAGCAGCGATCAAACCCCGCAGCCCCAGCATTTT.

This clone was observed once. Germline and junction disagree at one end, which may indicate a read error. The V call is TRBV27, the J call TRBJ2-7, with D tentatively TRBD1 (5 bases). There are 14 residues in the CDR3. Germline values: CDR1 MNHEY, CDR2 SMNVEV (reference sequence). CDR3 sequence reads: CVSSLWAGPYEQYF. The CDR3 region has the DNA TGTGTCAGCAGTTTATGGGCAGGGCCCTACGAGCAGTACTTC.

The chain employs TRBV7-2 and TRBJ2-1; tentative D call: TRBD1 (6 bases). CDR1 and CDR2 (germline): SGHTA, FQGNSA. The CDR3 totals 12 residues. V lost 4 bases and J 8 bases, leaving 9 bases between the germline ends. The CDR3 loop is CASSSTGYEQFF. The CDR3 DNA reads as TGTGCCAGCAGCTCAACAGGGTATGAGCAGTTCTTC.

This chain uses TRBV2 with TRBJ1-4, with D perhaps matching TRBD1 (5 bases). The CDR3 totals 15 residues. Looked up from germline, CDR1 is SNHLY and CDR2 is FYNNEI. The V end lost 2 bases, the J end lost 8 bases, and 15 bases lay between the germline ends. The CDR3 DNA reads TGTGCCAGCAGTGAAAATTGGGACGATGGGGAAAAACTGTTTTTT. Amino acid sequence: CASSENWDDGEKLFF.

The chain links TRBV5-1 to TRBJ1-4, with D perhaps matching TRBD1 (5 bases). Germline CDR1 SGHRS, CDR2 YFSETQ. Trimming took off 5 bases at V and 4 bases at J, with 15 bases between the two ends. The CDR3 loop spans 15 amino acids. The CDR3 DNA follows: TGCGCCAGCAGGTCGGGTATACAGGATAATGAAAAACTGTTTTTT. Amino acids: CASRSGIQDNEKLFF.

This clone was counted once. V gene TRBV28 combines with J gene TRBJ1-1; a weak D match, TRBD1 (6 bases). The CDR3 spans 14 residues. V was clipped by 5 bases and J by 8 bases, with 18 bases between them. The germline CDR1 and CDR2 sequences are MDHEN and SYDVKM. CDR3 bases: TGTGCCAGCAGTCCAACCCGGACAGACAGCGAAGCTTTCTTT. It codes for CASSPTRTDSEAFF.

The chain employs TRBV18 and TRBJ2-5; D is ambiguous. V was pared by 0 bases and J by 0 bases, with 8 bases between. CDR3 length equals 15 residues. Germline V gene sequence: CDR1 KGHSH, CDR2 LQKENI. DNA for the CDR3: TGTGCCAGCTCACCACCGTGGTTAGACCAAGAGACCCAGTACTTC. Translated: CASSPPWLDQETQYF. The full variable domain, with the rest looked up from reference TRBV18 and TRBJ2-5, is NAGVMQNPRHLVRRRGQEARLRCSPMKGHSHVYWYRQLPEEGLKFMVYLQKENIIDESGMPKERFSAEFPKEGPSILRIQQVVRGDSAAYFCASSPPWLDQETQYFGPGTRLLVL.

This CDR3 is CASRIDRANYGYTF. CDR3 nucleotides: TGTGCCAGCAGGATTGACAGGGCCAACTATGGCTACACCTTC. The chain links TRBV6-5 to TRBJ1-2, with TRBD1 identical over 7 bases. The CDR3 contains 14 residues. The germline CDR1 and CDR2 sequences are MNHEY and SVGAGI. Losses at the gene ends were 6 bases for V and 2 bases for J; bases not matched to a gene: 6.

The rearrangement joins TRBV28 to TRBJ1-2, with 12 positions matching TRBD1. The J segment lost 6 bases and the V segment lost 3 bases, leaving 8 bases of the junction unmatched. The germline V gene encodes CDR1 MDHEN and CDR2 SYDVKM. The CDR3 contains 16 residues. The CDR3 sequence: CASSLDGTGGPHGYTF. The DNA of the CDR3 is TGTGCCAGCAGTTTGGACGGGACAGGGGGCCCCCATGGCTACACCTTC.

This clone was counted a few times. The V gene is TRBV5-5, the J gene TRBJ2-7; D might be TRBD1 (6 bases). V lost 4 bases and J 2 bases, leaving 13 bases between the germline ends. The CDR3 runs to 14 residues. The germline V gene encodes CDR1 SGHKS and CDR2 YYEKEE (reference sequence). The CDR3 sequence is CASSMDRYPYEQYF. For the CDR3, the DNA is TGTGCCAGCAGCATGGACAGATATCCCTACGAGCAGTACTTC. The full variable domain, completed using reference TRBV5-5 and TRBJ2-7, is DAGVTQSPTHLIKTRGQQVTLRCSPISGHKSVSWYQQVLGQGPQFIFQYYEKEERGRGNFPDRFSARQFPNYSSELNVNALLLGDSALYLCASSMDRYPYEQYFGPGTRLTVT.

The V and J genes are TRBV29-1 and TRBJ2-2; D is undetermined. The germline V and J ends were trimmed by 7 bases and 0 bases, with 15 bases remaining between them. CDR3 length: 15 residues. The V gene's germline CDR1 is SQVTM and CDR2 ANQGSEA. CDR3 region: CSADARGSNTGELFF. Here the CDR3 DNA reads TGCAGCGCTGACGCCCGCGGTTCGAACACCGGGGAGCTGTTTTTT.

J is TRBJ2-3 and V is TRBV25-1, with unresolved D. V was pared by 1 base and J by 7 bases, with 12 bases between. The CDR3 is made up of 14 amino acids. Germline CDR1 is MGHDK and CDR2 is SYGVNS. The CDR3 protein is CASSELRVGNTQYF. CDR3 bases: TGTGCCAGCAGTGAATTGAGAGTGGGGAATACGCAGTATTTT. Together with reference TRBV25-1 and TRBJ2-3, the CDR3 gives the full variable domain: EADIYQTPRYLVIGTGKKITLECSQTMGHDKMYWYQQDPGMELHLIHYSYGVNSTEKGDLSSESTVSRIRTEHFPLTLESARPSHTSQYLCASSELRVGNTQYFGPGTRLTVL.

CDR3 DNA sequence: TGTGCCAGTAGTATCACGGCGGGCAACTACGAGCAGTACTTC. It translates to CASSITAGNYEQYF. The V call is TRBV19, the J call TRBJ2-7, with D perhaps TRBD2 (5 bases). Trimming left V 3 bases short and J 3 bases short, with 12 bases between. CDR1 is LNHDA, CDR2 SQIVND, per germline (reference sequence). CDR3 length: 14 residues.

This chain joins TRBV3-1 (or the pseudogene TRBV3-2) and TRBJ1-1, with D maybe TRBD1 (6 bases). The V gene lost 7 bases and the J gene lost 4 bases, with 13 bases spanning the gap. In germline, CDR1 is LGHDT, CDR2 YNNKEL (reference sequence). The CDR3 runs 13 residues. The CDR3 protein is CASTPVGGTEAFF. In nucleotides, the CDR3 is TGTGCCAGCACCCCGGTAGGGGGCACTGAAGCTTTCTTT.

V gene TRBV25-1 combines with J gene TRBJ1-2, with D possibly TRBD1 on 5 matching bases. V lost 4 bases and J 3 bases, leaving 9 bases between the germline ends. The CDR3 spans 13 residues. Germline values: CDR1 MGHDK, CDR2 SYGVNS. The CDR3 spells CASSAPGYYGYTF. The CDR3 DNA sequence: TGTGCCAGCAGTGCGCCAGGGTACTATGGCTACACCTTC.

CDR3 residues: CASRADRGRDTEAFF. In nucleotides, the CDR3 is TGTGCCAGCAGGGCCGACAGGGGCCGGGACACTGAAGCTTTCTTT. J is TRBJ1-1 and V is TRBV6-4; TRBD1 matches at 8 bases. J was trimmed by 3 bases and V by 6 bases; bases with no gene match: 9. From germline, CDR1 is MRHNA and CDR2 SNTAGT. CDR3 length: 15 amino acids.

V is TRBV25-1 and J is TRBJ1-1; D uncertain. This CDR3 spans 11 amino acids. Trimming took 4 bases from V and 10 from J, leaving 10 bases between them. CDR1 is MGHDK, CDR2 SYGVNS, per germline. The CDR3 loop is CASSVGISAFF. CDR3 DNA: TGTGCCAGCAGTGTCGGGATATCAGCTTTCTTT.

The chain has TRBV30 and TRBJ1-2; weak D call: TRBD1 (5 bases). V was cut by 8 bases and J by 5 bases, with 12 bases left in between. This CDR3 comprises 11 residues. The germline V gene has CDR1 GTSNPN and CDR2 SVGIG (reference sequence). CDR3 loop: CARRAAYGYTF. CDR3 bases: TGTGCCCGCAGGGCAGCGTATGGCTACACCTTC.

This chain uses TRBV14 with TRBJ2-5; D is ambiguous. CDR1 and CDR2 from the germline V gene are SGHDN and FVKESK. V was shortened by 3 bases and J by 0 bases, with 11 bases between the two germline ends. The CDR3 spans 15 residues. The CDR3 nucleotides are TGTGCCAGCAGCCAGAGATCTATGTACCAAGAGACCCAGTACTTC. Translated, it gives CASSQRSMYQETQYF.

V gene TRBV24-1 combines with J gene TRBJ2-3; D is ambiguous. The CDR3 extends over 12 amino acids. V was shortened by 7 bases and J by 2 bases, with 6 bases between the two germline ends. Germline V CDR1 and CDR2: KGHDR, SFDVKD. CDR3 nucleotide sequence: TGTGCCACCAGCCTGAACACAGATACGCAGTATTTT. This codes for CATSLNTDTQYF.

V and J are TRBV10-3 and TRBJ2-3; 8 positions agree with TRBD2. Germline CDR1 ENHRY, CDR2 SYGVKD. This CDR3 contains 16 residues. The V gene end was trimmed by 2 bases and the J gene end by 2 bases; junction bases not matched to a gene: 6. CDR3 amino acids: CAISEKLAGTTDTQYF. In nucleotides, the CDR3 is TGTGCCATCAGTGAGAAATTAGCGGGGACCACAGATACGCAGTATTTT.

This clone was observed once. V and J are TRBV28 and TRBJ1-2, with D tentatively TRBD1 (5 bases). The CDR3 is made up of 12 amino acids. Germline V CDR1 and CDR2: MDHEN, SYDVKM. The V end lost 1 base, the J end lost 13 bases, and 13 bases lay between the germline ends. The CDR3 DNA follows: TGTGCCAGCAGTTTATATCCAGGCGGGGGCACCTTC. Its protein is CASSLYPGGGTF.

This chain connects TRBV7-2 to TRBJ1-1; D remains unclear. The CDR3 totals 13 residues. Trimming cost V 2 bases and J 1 base, with 5 bases left between them. Germline CDR1 reads SGHTA; CDR2 reads FQGNSA. CDR3 loop: CASSLWSNTEAFF. The CDR3 DNA is TGTGCCAGCAGCTTATGGTCGAACACTGAAGCTTTCTTT.

This rearrangement joins TRBV29-1 to TRBJ2-7; 10 bases are shared with TRBD1. CDR1 and CDR2 (germline): SQVTM, ANQGSEA. The CDR3 extends over 13 amino acids. Unmatched junction bases numbered 7, after V lost 7 bases and J lost 4 bases. The chain's CDR3 is CSARDRGAYEQYF. In DNA form, the CDR3 reads TGCAGCGCTAGGGACAGGGGTGCTTACGAGCAGTACTTC.